These 21 T cell receptor beta chains came from one sample sequenced in a study of cytomegalovirus exposure and HLA in healthy donors. The protocol was immunoSEQ multiplex PCR, while the TCRdb copy is restricted to in-frame clones and leaves out a portion. Counted here are about 76,000 clones, 94% occurring once; the ten biggest clones make up roughly 1.6%. Sequenced sample: PBMCs. The receptor source for this set is a man aged 18 to 30 in good health and CMV-seropositive.

The chain recombines TRBV18 with TRBJ2-7; perhaps TRBD1 as D (5 bases). The CDR3 sequence is 16 residues long. Per the germline V gene, CDR1 is KGHSH and CDR2 is LQKENI. The V end was cut by 0 bases, the J end by 0 bases, with 12 bases between. CDR3 sequence reads: CASSPPGVADSYEQYF. CDR3 DNA: TGTGCCAGCTCACCACCAGGGGTGGCAGACTCCTACGAGCAGTACTTC. Full variable domain (outside the CDR3, taken from reference TRBV18 and TRBJ2-7): NAGVMQNPRHLVRRRGQEARLRCSPMKGHSHVYWYRQLPEEGLKFMVYLQKENIIDESGMPKERFSAEFPKEGPSILRIQQVVRGDSAAYFCASSPPGVADSYEQYFGPGTRLTVT.

The gene calls are TRBV7-3 and TRBJ2-5, with TRBD1 identical over 8 bases. The CDR3 loop spans 14 amino acids. Germline CDR1 and CDR2: SGHTA and FQGTGA. V was pared by 4 bases and J by 4 bases, with 5 bases of the junction left unmatched. The chain's CDR3 is CASSSGQGGETQYF. Here the CDR3 DNA reads TGTGCCAGCAGCTCCGGACAGGGAGGAGAGACCCAGTACTTC.

CDR3 in amino acids: CASSLYGVQPQHF. The CDR3 DNA reads as TGTGCCAGCAGTCTATACGGGGTTCAGCCCCAGCATTTT. The chain is built from TRBV2 and TRBJ1-5; no firm D call. The CDR3 is 13 residues long. Germline V CDR1 and CDR2: SNHLY, FYNNEI. V shed 5 bases and J shed 6 bases, with 11 bases lying between them.

The chain joins TRBV10-1 to TRBJ2-7; no clear D. The ends were cut back, 11 bases at V and 2 bases at J, with 13 bases in the middle. This CDR3 has 12 residues. Looked up from germline, CDR1 is WNHNN and CDR2 is SYGVQD (reference sequence). The CDR3 nucleotides are TGCGCCCGCCGCGAGATCCCCTACGAGCAGTACTTC. As protein: CARREIPYEQYF.

This clone was seen only once. The CDR3 region is CASSLDRTSGRSADTQYF. Written as DNA, the CDR3 is TGTGCCAGCAGCTTAGACCGGACTAGCGGGAGGTCCGCAGATACGCAGTATTTT. V is TRBV7-9 and J is TRBJ2-3, with 14 nucleotides matching TRBD2. CDR1 and CDR2 (germline): SEHNR, FQNEAQ (reference sequence). Trimming at V came to 1 base and at J to 4 bases, leaving 7 bases not matched to a gene. The CDR3 runs to 18 residues.

J is TRBJ1-4 and V is TRBV14; 8 bases match TRBD1. The germline gives CDR1 SGHDN, CDR2 FVKESK. The CDR3 runs to 14 residues. Losses at the gene ends were 4 bases for V and 8 bases for J; bases not matched to a gene: 6. CDR3 sequence: CASSPRQGLEKLFF. CDR3 in DNA: TGTGCCAGCAGCCCGCGACAGGGGTTGGAAAAACTGTTTTTT.

The rearrangement joins TRBV27 to TRBJ2-3; 13 bases map to TRBD2. Trimming took 3 bases from V and 5 from J; bases not matched to a gene: 11. The CDR3 sequence is 18 residues long. Germline V gives CDR1 MNHEY, CDR2 SMNVEV (reference sequence). The CDR3 sequence is CASSLVGLAGEGRDTQYF. CDR3 sequence (DNA): TGTGCCAGCAGTTTGGTTGGACTAGCGGGAGAAGGTAGAGATACGCAGTATTTT.

This clone was counted once. The chain has TRBV5-1 and TRBJ2-7; D perhaps matches TRBD1 (8 bases). The length of the CDR3 is 15 residues. CDR1 and CDR2 (germline): SGHRS, YFSETQ. The V gene lost 0 bases and the J gene lost 6 bases, with 16 bases spanning the gap. CDR3 sequence (DNA): TGCGCCAGCAGCTTGGAGAGTTACAGGGGGGGCGAGCAGTACTTC. Translating gives CASSLESYRGGEQYF.

The gene calls are TRBV28 and TRBJ1-1; D gene unclear. This CDR3 spans 13 amino acids. The V and J ends lost 4 bases and 5 bases respectively, with 11 bases between them. The germline gives CDR1 MDHEN, CDR2 SYDVKM. The CDR3 sequence: CASSSGRNTEAFF. The CDR3 nucleotides are TGTGCCAGCAGTTCCGGGAGGAATACTGAAGCTTTCTTT.

This sequence joins TRBV6-5 and TRBJ2-1, with unresolved D. The CDR3 is 12 residues long. V lost 4 bases to trimming and J lost 7 bases, with 8 bases between them. Germline V gene lookup returns CDR1 MNHEY and CDR2 SVGAGI. Here the CDR3 DNA reads TGTGCCAGCAGTTCCCTATCTAATGAGCAGTTCTTC. This codes for CASSSLSNEQFF.

This chain joins TRBV5-1 and TRBJ2-7, with 7 bases identical to TRBD2. The CDR3 consists of 14 residues. The V and J ends lost 2 bases and 3 bases, in that order; junction bases with no gene match: 5. Germline-derived CDR1 and CDR2 are SGHRS and YFSETQ. The CDR3 here is CASSFMGEGYEQYF. For the CDR3, the DNA is TGCGCCAGCAGCTTTATGGGGGAGGGCTACGAGCAGTACTTC.

V gene TRBV10-3 combines with J gene TRBJ2-1; the match to TRBD1 covers 9 bases. The J segment lost 13 bases and the V segment lost 10 bases, leaving 14 bases of the junction unmatched. In germline, CDR1 is ENHRY, CDR2 SYGVKD. This CDR3 has 13 amino acids. Written as DNA, the CDR3 is TGTGCCACCTCGGAGGCGGGACAGGGTAACCAGTTCTTC. Its translation is CATSEAGQGNQFF.

The chain links TRBV6-5 to TRBJ1-2; D is possibly TRBD1 (5 bases). CDR1 and CDR2 from the germline V gene are MNHEY and SVGAGI. The V end was cut by 4 bases, the J end by 4 bases, with 13 bases between. The CDR3 sequence is 14 residues long. CDR3 residues: CASSSPGGLYGYTF. In DNA form, the CDR3 reads TGTGCCAGCAGTTCCCCGGGGGGTCTCTATGGCTACACCTTC.

V and J are TRBV11-3 and TRBJ2-1, with a tentative D call TRBD1 (5 bases). Germline CDR1 SGHNT, CDR2 YENEEA. V was shortened by 0 bases and J by 6 bases, with 12 bases between the two germline ends. The CDR3 sequence is 15 residues long. CDR3 sequence reads: CASSLERGHLNEQFF. The CDR3, as DNA: TGTGCCAGCAGCTTAGAGCGAGGACATCTCAATGAGCAGTTCTTC. Using reference TRBV11-3 and TRBJ2-1 for the parts outside the CDR3, the full variable domain is EAGVVQSPRYKIIEKKQPVAFWCNPISGHNTLYWYLQNLGQGPELLIRYENEEAVDDSQLPKDRFSAERLKGVDSTLKIQPAELGDSAVYLCASSLERGHLNEQFFGPGTRLTVL.

The rearrangement uses TRBV30 and TRBJ2-7, with D uncertain. Trimming took off 0 bases at V and 6 bases at J, with 9 bases between the two ends. This CDR3 is 12 amino acids long. Germline CDR1 and CDR2: GTSNPN and SVGIG (reference sequence). DNA for the CDR3: TGTGCCTGGAGTGTGATCGAGTCCGAGCAGTACTTC. Translated, it gives CAWSVIESEQYF.

The chain uses TRBV30 and TRBJ2-1; 14 bases map to TRBD2. The J segment lost 6 bases and the V segment lost 1 base, leaving 2 bases of the junction unmatched. The CDR3 has 15 residues. The germline CDR1 and CDR2 sequences are GTSNPN and SVGIG (reference sequence). The DNA for the CDR3 is TGTGCCTGGAGTGGGGGACTAGCGGGAGTCAATGAGCAGTTCTTC. It specifies CAWSGGLAGVNEQFF. The full variable domain, rest sourced from reference TRBV30 and TRBJ2-1, is SQTIHQWPATLVQPVGSPLSLECTVEGTSNPNLYWYRQAAGRGLQLLFYSVGIGQISSEVPQNLSASRPQDRQFILSSKKLLLSDSGFYLCAWSGGLAGVNEQFFGPGTRLTVL.

The chain recombines TRBV5-1 with TRBJ1-2; a weak D match, TRBD1 (6 bases). Germline values: CDR1 SGHRS, CDR2 YFSETQ. There are 14 residues in the CDR3. V was pared by 3 bases and J by 7 bases, with 16 bases between. The CDR3 is CASSYYPGDFGYTF. CDR3 bases: TGCGCCAGCAGCTATTATCCAGGGGATTTTGGCTACACCTTC.

The gene calls are TRBV27 and TRBJ2-7, with D possibly being TRBD2 (5 bases). V lost 1 base and J 1 base, leaving 11 bases between the germline ends. Germline V gives CDR1 MNHEY, CDR2 SMNVEV (reference sequence). The CDR3 is 15 residues long. The CDR3 DNA sequence: TGTGCCAGCAGTTTATTCGGACTCGCGTCCTACGAGCAGTACTTC. The encoded protein is CASSLFGLASYEQYF.

This sequence joins TRBV2 and TRBJ2-1, with TRBD2 matching over 9 bases. This CDR3 contains 14 residues. CDR1 and CDR2 from the germline V gene are SNHLY and FYNNEI. Unmatched junction bases numbered 10, after V lost 9 bases and J lost 7 bases. The CDR3 DNA follows: TGTGCCAGGCGTAGCGGGAGTGGGGGGAATGAGCAGTTCTTC. Protein product: CARRSGSGGNEQFF. The full variable domain, with the rest looked up from reference TRBV2 and TRBJ2-1, is EPEVTQTPSHQVTQMGQEVILRCVPISNHLYFYWYRQILGQKVEFLVSFYNNEISEKSEIFDDQFSVERPDGSNFTLKIRSTKLEDSAMYFCARRSGSGGNEQFFGPGTRLTVL.

V and J are TRBV6-6 and TRBJ1-2; D is undetermined. The CDR3 loop spans 14 amino acids. Germline V gene data show CDR1 as MNHNY and CDR2 as SVGAGI (reference sequence). Trimming left V 7 bases short and J 1 base short, with 13 bases between. The DNA for the CDR3 is TGTGCCAGCATCGTAAATAATTATAACTATGGCTACACCTTC. This codes for CASIVNNYNYGYTF.

The V and J genes are TRBV4-1 and TRBJ2-2; D gene uncertain. There are 12 residues in the CDR3. V was trimmed by 5 bases and J by 4 bases, leaving 5 bases between them. Per the germline V gene, CDR1 is MGHRA and CDR2 is YSYEKL. CDR3: CASSRSTGELFF. DNA for the CDR3: TGCGCCAGCAGCAGGAGCACCGGGGAGCTGTTTTTT.